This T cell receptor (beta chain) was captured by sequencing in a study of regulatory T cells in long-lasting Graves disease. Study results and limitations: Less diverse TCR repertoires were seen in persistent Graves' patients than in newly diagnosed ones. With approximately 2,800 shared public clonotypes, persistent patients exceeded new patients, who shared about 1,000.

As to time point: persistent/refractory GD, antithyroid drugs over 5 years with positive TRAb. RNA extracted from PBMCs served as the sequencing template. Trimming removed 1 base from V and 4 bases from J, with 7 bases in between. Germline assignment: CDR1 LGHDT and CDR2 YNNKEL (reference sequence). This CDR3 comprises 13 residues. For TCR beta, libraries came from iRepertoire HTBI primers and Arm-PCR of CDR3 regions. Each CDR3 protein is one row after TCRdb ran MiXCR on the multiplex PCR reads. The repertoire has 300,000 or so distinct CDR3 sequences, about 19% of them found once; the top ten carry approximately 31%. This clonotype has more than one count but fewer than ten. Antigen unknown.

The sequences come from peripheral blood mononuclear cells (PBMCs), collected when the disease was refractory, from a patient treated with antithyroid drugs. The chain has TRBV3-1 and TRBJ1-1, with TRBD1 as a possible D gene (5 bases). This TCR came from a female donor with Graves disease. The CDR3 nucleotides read TGTGCCAGCAGCCAAGTGGGACTCACTGAAGCTTTCTTT. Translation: CASSQVGLTEAFF.